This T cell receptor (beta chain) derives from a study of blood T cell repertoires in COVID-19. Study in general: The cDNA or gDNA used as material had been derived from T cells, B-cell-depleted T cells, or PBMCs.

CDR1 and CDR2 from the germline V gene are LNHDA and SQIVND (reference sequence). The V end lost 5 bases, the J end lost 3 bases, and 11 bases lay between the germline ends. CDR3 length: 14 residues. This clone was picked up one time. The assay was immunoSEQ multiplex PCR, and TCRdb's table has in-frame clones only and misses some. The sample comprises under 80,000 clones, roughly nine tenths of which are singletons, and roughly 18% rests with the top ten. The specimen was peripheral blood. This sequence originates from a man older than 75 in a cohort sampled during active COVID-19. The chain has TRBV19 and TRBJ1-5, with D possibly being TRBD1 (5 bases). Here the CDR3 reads CASSARAFNQPQHF. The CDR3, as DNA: TGTGCCAGTAGTGCCAGGGCCTTCAATCAGCCCCAGCATTTT.